This T cell receptor beta chain was obtained from a study of blood T cells in healthy people across ages. Peripheral blood was drawn, ten milliliters per donor. Isolated PBMCs totaled at least 7 million in each sample. A sample-barcoded 5' primer and a J-beta primer mix were used in a second PCR of roughly 7 to 12 cycles. Sequencing yielded, for each sample, at least 2.5 million paired-end reads carrying CDR3. TCRdb reanalysed the 5' RACE reads using MiXCR and keeps one entry per CDR3 protein. The sample lists 800,000 to 1,300,000 distinct CDR3 sequences, around 25% occurring once. CDR1 is MNHEY, CDR2 SVGAGI, per germline. The CDR3 runs to 16 residues. Details on this clonotype: A junction boundary mismatches the germline segment, possibly from a read error.

The sample also formed part of further work on T cells of mothers and their children.

The receptor was derived from a girl aged 2-15 years in good health. Sequences were obtained from blood. J is TRBJ2-3 and V is TRBV6-5; TRBD2 matches 10 bases. The CDR3 sequence is CAGSTGLAANTDTQYF. CDR3 nucleotide sequence: TGTGCCGGCAGTACCGGACTAGCGGCTAACACAGATACGCAGTATTTT.